The 24 T cell receptor beta chains listed next were all sequenced from one sample in a study of T cell responses to AZD1222 COVID-19 vaccine. Produced via immunoSEQ multiplex PCR; TCRdb's table is partial and in-frame only. Of about 100,000 clones listed, around nine tenths are singletons. The specimen comprised peripheral blood, sampled on day 0 of AZD1222 vaccination. These receptor sequences come from an adult in good health.

The chain joins TRBV12-3 or TRBV12-4 to TRBJ2-1; TRBD2 matches 9 bases. The CDR3 loop spans 13 amino acids. V trimming: 7 bases; J trimming: 4 bases; junction bases outside the gene matches: 2. The CDR3 is CASTSGNYNEQFF. For the CDR3, the DNA is TGTGCCAGCACTAGCGGGAATTACAATGAGCAGTTCTTC.

CDR3 protein: CASSLGGGNYNEQFF. DNA of the CDR3: TGTGCCAGCAGCTTAGGGGGCGGGAATTACAATGAGCAGTTCTTC. The chain has TRBV7-9 and TRBJ2-1; a possible D gene is TRBD2 (6 bases). Germline V gene sequence: CDR1 SEHNR, CDR2 FQNEAQ (reference sequence). The CDR3 totals 15 residues. The V end was cut by 1 base, the J end by 4 bases, with 11 bases between.

The V gene is TRBV7-2, the J gene TRBJ1-5, with 9 bases that match TRBD1. Germline CDR1 SGHTA, CDR2 FQGNSA. This CDR3 has 14 amino acids. V gave up 5 bases and J gave up 4 bases; unmatched junction bases: 3. CDR3: CASSKGTGNQPQHF. The CDR3 DNA reads as TGTGCCAGCAGCAAAGGGACAGGGAATCAGCCCCAGCATTTT.

The chain links TRBV7-9 to TRBJ1-5; possible D gene TRBD1, 6 bases. Trimming cost V 2 bases and J 15 bases, with 17 bases left between them. From germline, CDR1 is SEHNR and CDR2 FQNEAQ (reference sequence). This CDR3 comprises 13 residues. The CDR3 region has the DNA TGTGCCAGCAGCTTATGGGGCGGGGGGCTCTTGCATTTT. Its protein is CASSLWGGGLLHF.

The chain combines TRBV9 with TRBJ2-3; 8 bases are shared with TRBD2. This CDR3 is 18 amino acids long. Germline CDR1 SGDLS, CDR2 YYNGEE. V lost 4 bases and J lost 2; bases outside the gene matches: 15. The CDR3 coding sequence is TGTGCCAGCAGCATCACCCCCCACACGGGAGGGCCCACAGATACGCAGTATTTT. Amino acids: CASSITPHTGGPTDTQYF.

The chain employs TRBV6-5 and TRBJ1-2; 8 bases align to TRBD1. Per germline, CDR1 MNHEY and CDR2 SVGAGI. The CDR3 length is 13 residues. The J segment lost 4 bases and the V segment lost 4 bases, leaving 2 bases of the junction unmatched. This CDR3 is CASSLDRGYGYTF. The DNA for the CDR3 is TGTGCCAGCAGTTTAGACAGGGGCTATGGCTACACCTTC.

This clone was counted once. V and J are TRBV11-2 and TRBJ2-7; 8 bases fit TRBD1. The germline CDR1 and CDR2 sequences are SGHAT and FQNNGV. This CDR3 is built from 13 residues. V shed 5 bases, J shed 6 bases, and the junction held 6 bases outside the gene matches. CDR3 in amino acids: CASSVGQEFEQYF. Here the CDR3 DNA reads TGTGCCAGCAGCGTGGGACAGGAGTTCGAGCAGTACTTC.

This sequence joins TRBV7-6 and TRBJ1-5, with TRBD1 matching 10 bases. Germline V gives CDR1 SGHVS, CDR2 FNYEAQ. The CDR3 loop spans 18 amino acids. The V and J ends lost 5 bases and 2 bases, in that order; junction bases with no gene match: 12. The CDR3 protein is CASSRGSGTGVGNQPQHF. CDR3 DNA: TGTGCCAGCAGCCGAGGTTCTGGGACAGGGGTTGGCAATCAGCCCCAGCATTTT.

V is TRBV11-2 and J is TRBJ1-3; D remains ambiguous. CDR3 length: 14 residues. V lost 3 bases to trimming and J lost 1 base, with 7 bases between them. CDR1 is SGHAT, CDR2 FQNNGV, per germline. CDR3 sequence reads: CASSFPTSGNTIYF. CDR3 DNA sequence: TGTGCCAGCAGCTTCCCGACATCTGGAAACACCATATATTTT.

The gene calls are TRBV5-5 and TRBJ2-7; 10 bases are a match to TRBD1. From germline, CDR1 is SGHKS and CDR2 YYEKEE (reference sequence). V lost 3 bases to trimming and J lost 6 bases; unmatched junction nucleotides: 3. This CDR3 region has 13 residues. CDR3 in amino acids: CASSWDRGGEQYF. CDR3 in DNA: TGTGCCAGCAGCTGGGACAGGGGAGGCGAGCAGTACTTC.

This clone has only one observation. J is TRBJ2-7 and V is TRBV20-1, with D maybe TRBD2 (5 bases). Trimming pared 6 bases from V and 4 bases from J, leaving 10 bases between. This CDR3 region has 11 residues. Germline lookup yields CDR1 DFQATT and CDR2 SNEGSKA (reference sequence). The CDR3, as DNA: TGCAGTGCCCAAAGGACTTACGAGCAGTACTTC. It translates to CSAQRTYEQYF.

V and J are TRBV4-1 and TRBJ2-7, with TRBD1 matching 7 bases. Germline values: CDR1 MGHRA, CDR2 YSYEKL. CDR3 size: 16 residues. The V segment lost 0 bases and the J segment 2 bases; nucleotides outside the gene matches: 7. CDR3 sequence: CASSQDNRGFPYEQYF. The CDR3 DNA sequence: TGCGCCAGCAGCCAAGATAACAGGGGATTCCCCTACGAGCAGTACTTC.

The CDR3 reads CASSSRQGPNEQFF. The CDR3 DNA sequence: TGTGCCAGCAGCTCACGACAGGGTCCCAATGAGCAGTTCTTC. The V call is TRBV11-1, the J call TRBJ2-1, with 7 bases fitting TRBD1. The CDR3 contains 14 residues. V gave up 4 bases and J gave up 6 bases; unmatched junction bases: 6. Germline V gives CDR1 SGHAT, CDR2 FQDESV (reference sequence).

The J gene is TRBJ1-1, the V gene TRBV5-4; D unresolved. Trimming took 2 bases from V and 1 from J, leaving 12 bases between them. Germline assignment: CDR1 SGHNT and CDR2 YYREEE (reference sequence). The CDR3 extends over 15 amino acids. The CDR3 bases are TGTGCCAGCAGCTTAAGAGGGAACGGGAACACTGAAGCTTTCTTT. Its translation is CASSLRGNGNTEAFF.

The chain is built from TRBV4-1 and TRBJ2-2; a weak D match, TRBD1 (6 bases). This CDR3 has 17 residues. V shed 0 bases and J shed 6 bases, with 17 bases lying between them. The germline V gene has CDR1 MGHRA and CDR2 YSYEKL. DNA for the CDR3: TGCGCCAGCAGCCAAGAAGGCGGCAGGGGAAGCGCCGGGGAGCTGTTTTTT. Translating it yields CASSQEGGRGSAGELFF.

This clone was recorded at least ten times. This chain joins TRBV14 and TRBJ2-5, with TRBD2 matching over 7 bases. CDR1 and CDR2 from the germline V gene are SGHDN and FVKESK. The CDR3 has 16 residues. Germline trimming cut 4 bases from V and 5 bases from J; bases unmatched to any gene: 13. In DNA, the CDR3 is TGTGCCAGCAGCCCGATGACTAGCTCCCGAGGGGAGACCCAGTACTTC. It codes for CASSPMTSSRGETQYF.

This rearrangement joins TRBV6-5 to TRBJ1-2, with D perhaps TRBD1 (6 bases). There are 14 residues in the CDR3. V lost 4 bases, J lost 7 bases, and 16 bases lay in between. Germline loops: CDR1 MNHEY, CDR2 SVGAGI. The CDR3 DNA follows: TGTGCCAGCAGTTTCACTCAAGGGACATCTGGCTACACCTTC. Translation: CASSFTQGTSGYTF.

This chain connects TRBV11-2 to TRBJ1-1; no firm D call. Between the trimmed V and J ends, which lost 6 bases and 0 bases, there was a span of 14 bases. This CDR3 is 15 amino acids long. The germline V gene encodes CDR1 SGHAT and CDR2 FQNNGV. The CDR3 DNA sequence: TGTGCCAGCAGTCCCGTTAATCCCGTGAACACTGAAGCTTTCTTT. It translates to CASSPVNPVNTEAFF.

The chain combines TRBV11-3 with TRBJ2-7; unclear D gene. Looked up from germline, CDR1 is SGHNT and CDR2 is YENEEA. The ends were cut back, 0 bases at V and 1 base at J, with 10 bases in the middle. The CDR3 is made up of 15 amino acids. The chain's CDR3 is CASSLEVVRSYEQYF. The CDR3 nucleotides read TGTGCCAGCAGCTTAGAGGTGGTCCGTTCCTACGAGCAGTACTTC.

V gene TRBV4-3 combines with J gene TRBJ2-1; no definite D call. The germline V gene encodes CDR1 LGHNA and CDR2 YSLEER. V was clipped by 0 bases and J by 3 bases, with 12 bases between them. This CDR3 spans 16 amino acids. The CDR3 region is CASSQDIVRLYNEQFF. CDR3 sequence (DNA): TGCGCCAGCAGCCAAGATATCGTAAGACTCTACAATGAGCAGTTCTTC.

The chain employs TRBV4-3 and TRBJ1-6, with D possibly matching TRBD1 (6 bases). CDR3 length equals 17 residues. In germline, CDR1 is LGHNA, CDR2 YSLEER. V was trimmed by 3 bases and J by 9 bases, leaving 21 bases between them. The DNA of the CDR3 is TGCGCCAGCAGCCAGACCTTAGGGGGGGTCGGGGTTTCACCCCTCCACTTT. Amino acids: CASSQTLGGVGVSPLHF.

This chain connects TRBV19 to TRBJ2-1; D may be TRBD2 (5 bases). This CDR3 contains 16 residues. The germline V gene has CDR1 LNHDA and CDR2 SQIVND (reference sequence). V lost 0 bases and J 4 bases, leaving 13 bases between the germline ends. The CDR3 is CASSIDRRARYNEQFF. The CDR3 DNA reads as TGTGCCAGTAGTATAGATCGGCGGGCTCGGTACAATGAGCAGTTCTTC.

V usage is TRBV6-6 and J usage is TRBJ1-2, with 7 positions matching TRBD1. V shed 6 bases and J 4 bases; nucleotides not matched to a gene: 14. The V gene's germline CDR1 is MNHNY and CDR2 SVGAGI (reference sequence). The CDR3 runs 16 residues. For the CDR3, the DNA is TGTGCCAGCAGCGACAAGGCCGGGACAGCTTTCTATGGCTACACCTTC. It translates to CASSDKAGTAFYGYTF.

The chain uses TRBV7-2 and TRBJ2-1; a possible D gene is TRBD2 (5 bases). CDR1 is SGHTA and CDR2 is FQGNSA in the germline V gene. This CDR3 has 14 residues. Trimming shortened V by 4 bases and J by 6 bases, and 13 bases separated the two germline ends. In DNA form, the CDR3 reads TGTGCCAGCAGCTCAAGGACTCGCCGCAATGAGCAGTTCTTC. This translates into CASSSRTRRNEQFF.